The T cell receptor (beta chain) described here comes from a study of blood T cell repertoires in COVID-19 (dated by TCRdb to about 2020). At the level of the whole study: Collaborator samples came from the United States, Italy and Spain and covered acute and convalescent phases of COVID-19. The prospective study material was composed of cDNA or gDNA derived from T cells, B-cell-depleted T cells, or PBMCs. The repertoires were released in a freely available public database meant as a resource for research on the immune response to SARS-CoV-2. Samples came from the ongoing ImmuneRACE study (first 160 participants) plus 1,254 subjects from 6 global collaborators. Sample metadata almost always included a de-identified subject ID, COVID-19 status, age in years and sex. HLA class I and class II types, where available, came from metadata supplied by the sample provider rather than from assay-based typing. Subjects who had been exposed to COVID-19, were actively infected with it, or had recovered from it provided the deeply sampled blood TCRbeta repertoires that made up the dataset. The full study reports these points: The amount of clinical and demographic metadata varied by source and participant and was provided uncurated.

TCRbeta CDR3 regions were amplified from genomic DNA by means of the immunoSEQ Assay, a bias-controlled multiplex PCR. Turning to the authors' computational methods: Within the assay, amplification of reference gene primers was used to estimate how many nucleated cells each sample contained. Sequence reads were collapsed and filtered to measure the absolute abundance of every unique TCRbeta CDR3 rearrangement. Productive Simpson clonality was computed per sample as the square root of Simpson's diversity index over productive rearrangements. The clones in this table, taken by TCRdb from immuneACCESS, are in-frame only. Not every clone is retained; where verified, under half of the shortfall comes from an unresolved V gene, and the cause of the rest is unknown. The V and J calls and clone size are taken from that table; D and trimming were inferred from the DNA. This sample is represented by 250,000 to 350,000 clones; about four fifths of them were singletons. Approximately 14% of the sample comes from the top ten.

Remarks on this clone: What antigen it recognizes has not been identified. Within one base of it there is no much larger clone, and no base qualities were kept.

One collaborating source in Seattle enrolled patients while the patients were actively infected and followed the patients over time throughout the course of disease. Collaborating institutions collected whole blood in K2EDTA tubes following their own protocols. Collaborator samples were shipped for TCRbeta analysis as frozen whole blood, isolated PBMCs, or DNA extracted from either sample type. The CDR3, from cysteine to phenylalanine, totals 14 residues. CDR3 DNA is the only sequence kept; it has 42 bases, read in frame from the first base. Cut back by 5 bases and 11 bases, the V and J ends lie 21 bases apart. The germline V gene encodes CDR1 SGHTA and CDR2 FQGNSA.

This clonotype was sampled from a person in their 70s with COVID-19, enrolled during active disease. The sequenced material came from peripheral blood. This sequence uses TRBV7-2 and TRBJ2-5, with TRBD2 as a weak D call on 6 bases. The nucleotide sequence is TGTGCCAGCAGCCCCCGGAGGGGTTTTCGGGAGCAGTACTTC. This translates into CASSPRRGFREQYF. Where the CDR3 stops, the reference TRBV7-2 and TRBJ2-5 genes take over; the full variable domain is GAGVSQSPSNKVTEKGKDVELRCDPISGHTALYWYRQSLGQGLEFLIYFQGNSAPDKSGLPSDRFSAERTGGSVSTLTIQRTQQEDSAVYLCASSPRRGFREQYFGPGTRLLVL.